This T cell receptor beta chain was obtained from a study of blood T cell repertoires in COVID-19. CDR1 and CDR2 from the germline V gene are MNHEY and SVGAGI. CDR3 length equals 15 residues. V was shortened by 0 bases and J by 1 base, with 9 bases between the two germline ends. This clone occurred a few times. Clones were read by immunoSEQ multiplex PCR, and TCRdb kept only the in-frame ones, dropping some. The sample includes 300,000 to 450,000 clones, over 75% of them seen just once. The chain carries TRBV6-5 and TRBJ1-2; D is ambiguous. This receptor was obtained from a man younger than 30 who had recovered from COVID-19. Sequencing was done on a sample of PBMCs or T cells enriched from blood (not recorded which). In nucleotides, the CDR3 is TGTGCCAGCAGTTACTCCCCCGCGGTTAACTATGGCTACACCTTC. This codes for CASSYSPAVNYGYTF.